This T cell receptor (beta chain) comes out of a study of blood T cells in healthy people across ages. Study findings and constraints: Observed TCR beta diversity per million T cells went down as age went up. This fall followed a roughly linear course with age. More naive CD4+ cells and higher diversity marked long-lived donors relative to aged donors.

Peripheral blood, roughly 11 milliliters per donor, was collected. From germline, CDR1 is LNHNV and CDR2 YYDKDF (reference sequence). The CDR3 is 14 amino acids. Trimming took 8 bases from V and 3 from J, leaving 16 bases between them. Primers used in a second PCR of about 7 to 12 cycles were a sample-barcoded 5' primer and a J-beta primer mix. Each cDNA molecule was tagged by a template-switch adaptor that had 12 random nucleotides. TCRdb recomputed calls from the 5' RACE reads with MiXCR, one row per CDR3 protein. The repertoire includes nearly 1 million distinct CDR3 sequences, about 51% of them detected once, and over 20% sits in the top ten. This clonotype was seen a handful of times. Its antigen is currently unknown.

This receptor was obtained from an older woman in good health. The chain is built from TRBV15 and TRBJ2-5, with D possibly being TRBD1 (6 bases). The sample taken for sequencing was blood. CDR3 sequence: CATRTVQWEETQYF. In nucleotides, the CDR3 is TGTGCCACCCGGACAGTCCAATGGGAAGAGACCCAGTACTTC. Complete variable domain (other parts from reference TRBV15 and TRBJ2-5): DAMVIQNPRYQVTQFGKPVTLSCSQTLNHNVMYWYQQKSSQAPKLLFHYYDKDFNNEADTPDNFQSRRPNTSFCFLDIRSPGLGDTAMYLCATRTVQWEETQYFGPGTRLLVL.